This T cell receptor beta chain is drawn from a study of Ad26.COV2.S vaccination and SARS-CoV-2 variants. Libraries were prepared by immunoSEQ multiplex PCR; TCRdb keeps only in-frame clonotypes and omits some of them. The sample carries roughly 680,000 clones, more than 70% recorded once. The treatment was: approximately 18 received Ad26.COV2.S at low or high dose, single or two shots; 5 received placebo; per-sample allocation not given. Collection of the samples took place on day 63 after the first injection of vaccine or placebo. The individual, an adult aged 18-55 years, was a donor in Boston. Study findings and constraints: Participants given vaccine showed non-spike TCR breadth similar to that of placebo recipients. Overall T cell responses may have been underestimated by the analyses of TCR breadth and depth. There was reportedly substantial breadth in spike-specific CD8+ and CD4+ T cell responses after vaccination.

Notes on this clone: The antigen is undetermined.

CDR1 is LNHDA, CDR2 SQIVND, per germline (reference sequence). Trimming cost V 5 bases and J 0 bases, with 10 bases left between them. This CDR3 contains 15 residues. This chain links TRBV19 with TRBJ2-2; D is ambiguous. This TCR came from a person aged 18-65 years who received the Ad26.COV2.S COVID-19 vaccine or a placebo. The sample in question was peripheral blood, obtained in a trial of Ad26.COV2.S vaccine versus placebo. The CDR3 here is CASSPQATNTGELFF. CDR3 in DNA: TGTGCCAGTAGTCCCCAAGCCACGAACACCGGGGAGCTGTTTTTT.